The rows below give T cell receptor beta chains drawn from one sample of a study of control samples from healthy donors and cancer patients. Profiled with immunoSEQ multiplex PCR; TCRdb holds only in-frame clones, not every one. There are about 220,000 clones in the sample; over 90% occur only once, and approximately 1.6% lies in the top ten. Sequenced material: blood. Source of these receptors: a man aged 50 to 59 in good health. Each CDR3 is given with its conserved first and last residue. A D gene is named only where the DNA matches it firmly. Only some rows state a clone size, as once, few, many or a class for expanded clones.

j_call v_call clone_size d_call cdr3_nt cdr3_aa
TRBJ2-6 TRBV6-2/TRBV6-3 . . TGTGCCAGCAGTTACTCGTACAGGGCTGGGGCCAACGTCCTGACTTTC CASSYSYRAGANVLTF
TRBJ1-6 TRBV27 . . TGTGCCAGCAAAGCTCGGGACTTAAGCTCCTATAATTCACCCCTCCACTTT CASKARDLSSYNSPLHF
TRBJ1-2 TRBV4-1 . . TGCGCCAGCAGCCAAGAGCAAGGACGGATACTCTATGGCTACACCTTC CASSQEQGRILYGYTF
TRBJ2-2 TRBV7-9 . . TGTGCCAGCAGCTTGATCGTCGTCGGGGAGCTGTTTTTT CASSLIVVGELFF
TRBJ1-2 TRBV27 . . TGTGCCAGCAGTTTAAACCGACGTTATGGCTACACCTTC CASSLNRRYGYTF
TRBJ2-1 TRBV19 . TRBD2 TGTGCCAGTAGTATAATCGCGGCGGGGGGACAGTTCTTC CASSIIAAGGQFF
TRBJ2-7 TRBV19 . . TGTGCCAGTAGTATAGATCTTGGCAGGGACCTTTACGAGCAGTACTTC CASSIDLGRDLYEQYF
TRBJ1-1 TRBV5-4 . TRBD1 TGTGCCAGCAGCTTGGGACAGGGGGCGTTTGGGAACACTGAAGCTTTCTTT CASSLGQGAFGNTEAFF
TRBJ1-5 TRBV7-9 . . TGTGCCAGCAGCTTAGACAGGCCGAATCAGCCCCAGCATTTT CASSLDRPNQPQHF
TRBJ1-2 TRBV9 . TRBD1 TGTGCCAGCAGCGTAGTACCGACAGGGGCCTATGGCTACACCTTC CASSVVPTGAYGYTF
TRBJ1-2 TRBV5-5 . . TGTGCCAGCAGCTTGGGGTCAGAACTCTTTAACTATGGCTACACCTTC CASSLGSELFNYGYTF
TRBJ1-3 TRBV7-9 . . TGTGCCAGCAGCTTCGGAACCTCTGGAAACACCATATATTTT CASSFGTSGNTIYF
TRBJ1-4 TRBV28 . . TGTGCCAGCACCGGCCCTAATGAAAAACTGTTTTTT CASTGPNEKLFF
TRBJ1-5 TRBV27 . . TGTGCCAGCAGCCCACCGGGGGCTCAGCCCCAGCATTTT CASSPPGAQPQHF
TRBJ2-4 TRBV14 once . TGTGCCAGCAGCTTGAGGGACATTCAGTACTTC CASSLRDIQYF
TRBJ2-5 TRBV5-1 . . TGCGCCAGCAGCCTTGGACAGAGCCAAGAGACCCAGTACTTC CASSLGQSQETQYF
TRBJ1-1 TRBV10-1 . . TGCGCCAGTGGCCGGGGGACTGAAGCTTTCTTT CASGRGTEAFF
TRBJ1-1 TRBV25-1 . . TGTGCCAGCGCGGGACAACTGAACACTGAAGCTTTCTTT CASAGQLNTEAFF
TRBJ1-5 TRBV30 . . TGTGCCTGGGGAGGAGTGGGAAGGCCCCAGCATTTT CAWGGVGRPQHF
TRBJ1-2 TRBV5-1 . TRBD1 TGCGCCAGCAGCTTATGGGACAGCGGAGGCTACACCTTC CASSLWDSGGYTF
TRBJ1-5 TRBV10-3 . . TGTGCCATCAGCAGCAGGGGAGATAATCAGCCCCAGCATTTT CAISSRGDNQPQHF
TRBJ2-1 TRBV7-9 . TRBD1 TGTGCCAGCAGCTTGGGGACAGGGTTTTCCTACAATGAGCAGTTCTTC CASSLGTGFSYNEQFF
TRBJ2-3 TRBV9 . TRBD2 TGTGCCAGCAGCCTAGCGGGGGGGCCCGTTCATACGCAGTATTTT CASSLAGGPVHTQYF
TRBJ1-1 TRBV19 . TRBD1 TGTGCCAGTAGTATACAGGGGGACACTGAAGCTTTCTTT CASSIQGDTEAFF
TRBJ1-2 TRBV7-9 . . TGTGCCAGCAGCTTAGAATATGGGTTAAAGCCCCCCGTCTATGGCTACACCTTC CASSLEYGLKPPVYGYTF
TRBJ2-5 TRBV7-2 . TRBD1 TGTGCCAGCAGCTTAGTGGCCGCACAGGGGGCCCGGGAGACCCAGTACTTC CASSLVAAQGARETQYF
TRBJ1-2 TRBV6-5 . . TGTGCCAGCAGTACGGGCAGGGCTGGCTACACCTTC CASSTGRAGYTF
TRBJ2-7 TRBV27 . . TGTGCCAGCAGTGACCCCGCCTTAGGGGACTACGAGCAGTACTTC CASSDPALGDYEQYF
TRBJ2-3 TRBV7-3 . TRBD2 TGTGCCAGCAGTCTCTTAGCGGGGGGGATGGATACGCAGTATTTT CASSLLAGGMDTQYF
TRBJ1-2 TRBV27 . TRBD1 TGTGCCAGTAGACAGGGGGGAGGCCCTAACTATGGCTACACCTTC CASRQGGGPNYGYTF
TRBJ1-4 TRBV18 . TRBD1 TGTGCCAGCTCACCAGGGACAGGGGGAGGAAGTGAAAAACTGTTTTTT CASSPGTGGGSEKLFF
TRBJ1-4 TRBV27 once . TGTGCCAGCAGGGGCTGGGGGGCAACTAATGAAAAACTGTTTTTT CASRGWGATNEKLFF
TRBJ1-1 TRBV24-1 . . TGTGCCACCAGTGGCGGGTCGAACACTGAAGCTTTCTTT CATSGGSNTEAFF
TRBJ1-5 TRBV24-1 . . TGTGCCACCAGTGACATTACGGTCCAAGGACCCCAGCATTTT CATSDITVQGPQHF